The following is a T cell receptor (beta chain) sequence with its context. CDR1 MNHEY and CDR2 SMNVEV come from the germline V gene (reference sequence). CDR3 length: 13 residues. V lost 5 bases and J 6 bases, leaving 13 bases between the germline ends. Noted time point: 2014-2015 season, pre-vaccination. The data stem from a study of follicular helper T cells after annual influenza vaccination. Some clones are missing from TCRdb's copy, which holds only in-frame ones; the method was immunoSEQ multiplex PCR. The table includes about 11,000 clones, about 80% detected once. This chain uses TRBV27 with TRBJ1-2; D perhaps matches TRBD1 (6 bases). Sample: CXCR5- memory CD4+ T cells sorted from blood, taken on the day of influenza vaccination. This clonotype originated in an adult who received the influenza vaccine. The CDR3 DNA follows: TGTGCCAGCAGTGAGGACAGACGTGATGGCTACACCTTC. Protein sequence: CASSEDRRDGYTF.